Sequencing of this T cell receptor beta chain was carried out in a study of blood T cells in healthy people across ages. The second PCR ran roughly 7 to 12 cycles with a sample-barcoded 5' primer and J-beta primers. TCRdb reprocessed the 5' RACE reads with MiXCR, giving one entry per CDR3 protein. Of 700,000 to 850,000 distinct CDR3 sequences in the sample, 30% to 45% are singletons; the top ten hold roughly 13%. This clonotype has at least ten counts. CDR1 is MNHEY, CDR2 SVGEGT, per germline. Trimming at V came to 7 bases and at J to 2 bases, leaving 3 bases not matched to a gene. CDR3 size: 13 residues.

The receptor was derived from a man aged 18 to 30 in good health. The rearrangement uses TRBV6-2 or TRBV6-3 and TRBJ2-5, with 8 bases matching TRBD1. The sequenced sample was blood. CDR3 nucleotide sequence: TGTGCCAGCAAGACAGGGGTACAAGAGACCCAGTACTTC. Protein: CASKTGVQETQYF.